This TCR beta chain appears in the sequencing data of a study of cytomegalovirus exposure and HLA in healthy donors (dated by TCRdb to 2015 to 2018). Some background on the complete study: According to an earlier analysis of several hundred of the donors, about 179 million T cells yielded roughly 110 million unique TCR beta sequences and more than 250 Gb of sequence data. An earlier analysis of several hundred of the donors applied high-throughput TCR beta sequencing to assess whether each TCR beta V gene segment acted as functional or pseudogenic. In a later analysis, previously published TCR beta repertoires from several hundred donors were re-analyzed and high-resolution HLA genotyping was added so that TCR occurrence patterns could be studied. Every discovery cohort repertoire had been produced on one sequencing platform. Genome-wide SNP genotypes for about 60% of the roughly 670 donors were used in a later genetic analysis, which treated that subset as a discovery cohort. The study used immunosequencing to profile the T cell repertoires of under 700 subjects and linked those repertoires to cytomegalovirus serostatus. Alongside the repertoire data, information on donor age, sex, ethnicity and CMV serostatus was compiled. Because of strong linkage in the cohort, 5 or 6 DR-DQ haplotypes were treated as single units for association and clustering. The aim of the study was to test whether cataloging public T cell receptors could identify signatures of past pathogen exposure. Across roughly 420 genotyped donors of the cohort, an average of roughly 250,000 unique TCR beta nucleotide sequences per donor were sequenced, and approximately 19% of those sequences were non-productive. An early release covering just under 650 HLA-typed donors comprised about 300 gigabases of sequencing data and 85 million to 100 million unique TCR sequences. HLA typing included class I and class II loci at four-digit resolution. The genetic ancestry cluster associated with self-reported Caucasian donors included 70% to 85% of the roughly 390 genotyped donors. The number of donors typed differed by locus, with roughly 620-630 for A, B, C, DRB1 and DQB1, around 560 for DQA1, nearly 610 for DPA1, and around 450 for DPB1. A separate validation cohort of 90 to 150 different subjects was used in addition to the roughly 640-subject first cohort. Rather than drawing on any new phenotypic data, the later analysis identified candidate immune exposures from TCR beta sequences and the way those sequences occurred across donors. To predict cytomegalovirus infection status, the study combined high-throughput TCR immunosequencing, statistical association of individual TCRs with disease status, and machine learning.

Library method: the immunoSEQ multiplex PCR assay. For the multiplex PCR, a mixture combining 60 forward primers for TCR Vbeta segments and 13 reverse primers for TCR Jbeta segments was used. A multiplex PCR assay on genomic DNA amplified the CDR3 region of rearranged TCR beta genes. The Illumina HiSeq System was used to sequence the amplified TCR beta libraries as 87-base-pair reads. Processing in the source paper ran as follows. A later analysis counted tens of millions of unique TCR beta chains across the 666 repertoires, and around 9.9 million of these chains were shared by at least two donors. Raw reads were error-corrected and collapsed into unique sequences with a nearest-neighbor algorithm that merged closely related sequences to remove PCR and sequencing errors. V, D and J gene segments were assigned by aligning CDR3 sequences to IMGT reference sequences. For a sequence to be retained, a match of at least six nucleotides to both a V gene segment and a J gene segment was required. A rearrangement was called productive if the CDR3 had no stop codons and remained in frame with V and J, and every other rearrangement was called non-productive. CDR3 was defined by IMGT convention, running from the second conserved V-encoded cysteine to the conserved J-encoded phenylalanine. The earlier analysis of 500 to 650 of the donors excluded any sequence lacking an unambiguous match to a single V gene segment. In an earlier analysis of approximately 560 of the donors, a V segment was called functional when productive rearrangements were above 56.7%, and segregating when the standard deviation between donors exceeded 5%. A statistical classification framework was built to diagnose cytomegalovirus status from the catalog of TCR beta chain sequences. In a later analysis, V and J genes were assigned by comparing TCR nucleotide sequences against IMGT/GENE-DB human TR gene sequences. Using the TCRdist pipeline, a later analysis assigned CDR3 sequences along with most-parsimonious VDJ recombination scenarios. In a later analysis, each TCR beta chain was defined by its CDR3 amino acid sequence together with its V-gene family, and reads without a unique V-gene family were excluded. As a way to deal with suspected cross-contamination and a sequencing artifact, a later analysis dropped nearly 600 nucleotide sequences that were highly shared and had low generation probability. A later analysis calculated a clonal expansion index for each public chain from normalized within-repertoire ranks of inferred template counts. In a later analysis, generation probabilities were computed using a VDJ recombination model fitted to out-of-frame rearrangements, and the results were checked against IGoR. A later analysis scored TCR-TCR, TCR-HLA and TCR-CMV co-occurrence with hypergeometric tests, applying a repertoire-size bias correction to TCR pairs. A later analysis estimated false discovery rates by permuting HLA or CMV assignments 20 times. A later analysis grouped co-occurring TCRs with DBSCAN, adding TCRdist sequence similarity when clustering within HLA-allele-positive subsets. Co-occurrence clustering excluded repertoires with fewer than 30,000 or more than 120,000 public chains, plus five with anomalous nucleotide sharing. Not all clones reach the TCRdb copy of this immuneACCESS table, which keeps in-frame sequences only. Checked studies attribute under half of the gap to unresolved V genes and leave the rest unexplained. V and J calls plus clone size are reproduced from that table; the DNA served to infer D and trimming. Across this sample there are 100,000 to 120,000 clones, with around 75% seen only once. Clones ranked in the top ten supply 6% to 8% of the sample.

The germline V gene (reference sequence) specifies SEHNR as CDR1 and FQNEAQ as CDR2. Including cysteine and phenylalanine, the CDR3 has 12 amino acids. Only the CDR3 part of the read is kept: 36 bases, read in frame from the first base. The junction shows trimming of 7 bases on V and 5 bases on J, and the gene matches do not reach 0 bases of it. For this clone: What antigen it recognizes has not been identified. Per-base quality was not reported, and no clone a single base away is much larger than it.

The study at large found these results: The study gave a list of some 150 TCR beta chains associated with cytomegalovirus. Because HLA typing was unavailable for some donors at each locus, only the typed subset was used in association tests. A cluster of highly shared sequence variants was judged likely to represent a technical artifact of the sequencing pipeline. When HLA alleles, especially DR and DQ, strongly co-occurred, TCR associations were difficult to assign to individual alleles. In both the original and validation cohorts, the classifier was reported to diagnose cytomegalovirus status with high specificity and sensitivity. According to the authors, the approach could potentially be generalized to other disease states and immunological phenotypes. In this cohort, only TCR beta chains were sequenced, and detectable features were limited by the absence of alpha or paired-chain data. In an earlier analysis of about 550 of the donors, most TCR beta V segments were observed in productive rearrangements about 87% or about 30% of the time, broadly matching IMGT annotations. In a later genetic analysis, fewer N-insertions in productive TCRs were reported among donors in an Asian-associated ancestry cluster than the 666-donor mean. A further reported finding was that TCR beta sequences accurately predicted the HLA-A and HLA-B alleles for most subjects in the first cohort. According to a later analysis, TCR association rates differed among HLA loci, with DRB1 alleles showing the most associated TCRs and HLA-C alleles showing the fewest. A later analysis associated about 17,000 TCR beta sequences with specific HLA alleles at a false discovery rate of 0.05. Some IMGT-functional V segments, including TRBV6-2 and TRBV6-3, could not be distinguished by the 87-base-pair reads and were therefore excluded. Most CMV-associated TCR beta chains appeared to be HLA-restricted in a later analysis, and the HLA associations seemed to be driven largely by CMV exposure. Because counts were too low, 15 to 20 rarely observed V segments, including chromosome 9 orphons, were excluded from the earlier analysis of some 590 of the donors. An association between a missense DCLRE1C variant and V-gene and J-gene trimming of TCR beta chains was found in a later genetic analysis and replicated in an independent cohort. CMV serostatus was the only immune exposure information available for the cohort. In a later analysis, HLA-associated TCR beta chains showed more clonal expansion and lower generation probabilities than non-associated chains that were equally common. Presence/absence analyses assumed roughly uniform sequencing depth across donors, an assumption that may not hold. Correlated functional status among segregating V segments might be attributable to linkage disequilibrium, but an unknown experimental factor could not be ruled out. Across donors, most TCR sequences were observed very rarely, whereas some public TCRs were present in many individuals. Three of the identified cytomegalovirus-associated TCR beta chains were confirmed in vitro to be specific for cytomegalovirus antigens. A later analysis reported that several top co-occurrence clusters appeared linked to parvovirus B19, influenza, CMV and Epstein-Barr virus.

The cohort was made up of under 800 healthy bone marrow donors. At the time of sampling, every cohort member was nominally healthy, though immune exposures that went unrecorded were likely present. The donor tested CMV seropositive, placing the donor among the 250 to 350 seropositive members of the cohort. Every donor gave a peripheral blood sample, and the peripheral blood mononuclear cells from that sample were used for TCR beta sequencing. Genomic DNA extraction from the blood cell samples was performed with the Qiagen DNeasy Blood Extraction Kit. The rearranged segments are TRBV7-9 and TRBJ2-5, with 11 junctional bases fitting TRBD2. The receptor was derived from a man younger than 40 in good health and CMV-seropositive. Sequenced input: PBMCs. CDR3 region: CASIAGGETQYF. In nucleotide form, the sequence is TGTGCCAGCATAGCGGGGGGGGAGACCCAGTACTTC.